These 20 T cell receptor beta chains came from one sample sequenced in a study of cytomegalovirus exposure and HLA in healthy donors. A multiplex PCR was run with 60 Vbeta primers and 13 Jbeta primers. Measured with immunoSEQ multiplex PCR; TCRdb has only the in-frame clones, and not every one. Its clone listing holds some 64,000 clones. The sequenced sample was PBMCs. The receptors come from a woman in her 30s in good health and CMV-seronegative.

The J gene is TRBJ2-7, the V gene TRBV30; a weak D match, TRBD2 (5 bases). The CDR3 covers 15 residues. The germline V gene encodes CDR1 GTSNPN and CDR2 SVGIG (reference sequence). The V and J ends lost 2 bases and 6 bases respectively, with 20 bases between them. The DNA for the CDR3 is TGTGCCTGGAGTTCGCTCCGGGGTACACGCCGCGAGCAGTACTTC. The encoded protein is CAWSSLRGTRREQYF.

The chain carries TRBV30 and TRBJ2-3; TRBD2 agrees at 11 bases. J gave up 3 bases and V 3 bases, and 5 bases lay outside the gene matches. The CDR3 is 15 residues long. CDR1 is GTSNPN, CDR2 SVGIG, per germline (reference sequence). CDR3 bases: TGTGCCTGGAGCACTAGCGGGAGAGGTACAGATACGCAGTATTTT. It is translated as CAWSTSGRGTDTQYF.

As concerns this clone: A junction end diverges from the germline sequence, so it may reflect a read error. The chain recombines TRBV6-4 with TRBJ2-5; 7 positions match TRBD1. Germline CDR1 MRHNA, CDR2 SNTAGT. This CDR3 contains 11 residues. CDR3 coding DNA: TGTGCCAGCAGGGGCGACAGGGTGGGGCACTTC. Translation: CASRGDRVGHF.

This chain uses TRBV6-5 with TRBJ1-1, with D tentatively TRBD1 (5 bases). Looked up from germline, CDR1 is MNHEY and CDR2 is SVGAGI. The CDR3 is 13 amino acids. The germline V and J ends were trimmed by 0 bases and 8 bases, with 10 bases remaining between them. The CDR3 reads CASSYSPGREAFF. The CDR3 DNA sequence: TGTGCCAGCAGTTACTCCCCAGGGAGGGAAGCTTTCTTT.

The gene calls are TRBV10-3 and TRBJ1-1; D is uncertain. The CDR3 runs 13 residues. Germline V gives CDR1 ENHRY, CDR2 SYGVKD. The V and J ends lost 9 bases and 1 base respectively, with 12 bases between them. DNA of the CDR3: TGTGCCATGCAAGACGGGGAGAACACTGAAGCTTTCTTT. Protein: CAMQDGENTEAFF.

The chain links TRBV5-4 to TRBJ1-6, with D perhaps TRBD1 (5 bases). CDR1 is SGHNT and CDR2 is YYREEE in the germline V gene (reference sequence). V was cut by 4 bases and J by 3 bases, with 11 bases left in between. The CDR3 length is 15 residues. CDR3 region: CASSVLGDYNSPLHF. CDR3 coding DNA: TGTGCCAGCAGCGTGCTAGGGGACTATAATTCACCCCTCCACTTT.

The chain recombines TRBV9 with TRBJ2-1; 7 bases match TRBD2. CDR1 is SGDLS and CDR2 is YYNGEE in the germline V gene. This CDR3 is 15 amino acids long. The trim removed 0 bases at V and 7 bases at J, leaving 7 bases unmatched. CDR3 in DNA: TGTGCCAGCAGCGTAGGGCTAGCGGTATGGAATGAGCAGTTCTTC. This translates into CASSVGLAVWNEQFF.

The rearrangement uses TRBV19 and TRBJ1-2, with a weak D call TRBD1 (5 bases). The CDR3 length is 14 residues. Between the trimmed V and J ends, which lost 4 bases and 4 bases, there was a span of 13 bases. Germline CDR1 reads LNHDA; CDR2 reads SQIVND (reference sequence). The CDR3 bases are TGTGCCAGTAGTACGAGACAGCTTATCTATGGCTACACCTTC. This encodes CASSTRQLIYGYTF.

The chain employs TRBV5-1 and TRBJ1-1; D is undetermined. V lost 0 bases and J lost 0, with 9 bases in between. Germline V gene data show CDR1 as SGHRS and CDR2 as YFSETQ. The length of the CDR3 is 15 residues. The CDR3 DNA reads as TGCGCCAGCAGCTTGGACGGTTCCATGAACACTGAAGCTTTCTTT. This sequence encodes CASSLDGSMNTEAFF.

J is TRBJ2-1 and V is TRBV18, with 11 bases aligning to TRBD2. CDR1 and CDR2 (germline): KGHSH, LQKENI. CDR3 length equals 16 residues. The ends lost 3 bases at V and 2 bases at J; junction bases unmatched: 3. CDR3 in amino acids: CASSPLAGGPYNEQFF. CDR3 nucleotides: TGTGCCAGCTCACCGCTAGCGGGGGGCCCCTACAATGAGCAGTTCTTC.

The CDR3 region has the DNA TGTGCCAGCAGCCTCTACAATGAGCAGTTCTTC. It translates to CASSLYNEQFF. This rearrangement joins TRBV27 to TRBJ2-1; unclear D gene. V was shortened by 6 bases and J by 3 bases, with 3 bases between the two germline ends. Per the germline V gene, CDR1 is MNHEY and CDR2 is SMNVEV (reference sequence). The CDR3 is made up of 11 amino acids.

V and J are TRBV7-2 and TRBJ2-5; TRBD2 agrees at 13 bases. The CDR3 contains 15 residues. J gave up 11 bases and V 5 bases, and 11 bases lay outside the gene matches. Germline CDR1 and CDR2: SGHTA and FQGNSA. This CDR3 is CASSTGTSGDLFQYF. CDR3 DNA: TGTGCCAGCAGCACCGGGACTAGCGGGGATCTTTTTCAGTACTTC. Full variable domain (outside the CDR3, taken from reference TRBV7-2 and TRBJ2-5): GAGVSQSPSNKVTEKGKDVELRCDPISGHTALYWYRQSLGQGLEFLIYFQGNSAPDKSGLPSDRFSAERTGGSVSTLTIQRTQQEDSAVYLCASSTGTSGDLFQYFGPGTRLLVL.

The genes are TRBV29-1 and TRBJ1-3; 8 bases map to TRBD1. The CDR3 is 14 residues long. CDR1 and CDR2 (germline): SQVTM, ANQGSEA. Trimming cost V 8 bases and J 0 bases; bases outside gene matches: 6. The CDR3 coding sequence is TGCAGCACCCAGACAGGGGCCTCTGGAAACACCATATATTTT. It is translated as CSTQTGASGNTIYF. The whole variable domain, filled in from reference TRBV29-1 and TRBJ1-3, reads SAVISQKPSRDICQRGTSLTIQCQVDSQVTMMFWYRQQPGQSLTLIATANQGSEATYESGFVIDKFPISRPNLTFSTLTVSNMSPEDSSIYLCSTQTGASGNTIYFGEGSWLTVV.

The chain recombines TRBV5-1 with TRBJ2-7, with 10 bases identical to TRBD1. Germline V gene data show CDR1 as SGHRS and CDR2 as YFSETQ. V lost 4 bases and J lost 4; bases outside the gene matches: 5. The CDR3 contains 14 residues. CDR3 coding DNA: TGCGCCAGCAGCACTAGACAGGGGGCTTACGAGCAGTACTTC. Amino acids: CASSTRQGAYEQYF. Drawing the rest from reference TRBV5-1 and TRBJ2-7, the complete variable domain is KAGVTQTPRYLIKTRGQQVTLSCSPISGHRSVSWYQQTPGQGLQFLFEYFSETQRNKGNFPGRFSGRQFSNSRSEMNVSTLELGDSALYLCASSTRQGAYEQYFGPGTRLTVT.

V and J are TRBV7-6 and TRBJ2-1; the match to TRBD2 covers 11 bases. This CDR3 spans 16 amino acids. V shed 0 bases, J shed 5 bases, and the junction held 3 bases outside the gene matches. The germline gives CDR1 SGHVS, CDR2 FNYEAQ. The CDR3 DNA sequence: TGTGCCAGCAGCTTAGCGGGGACTAGCGGAGACAATGAGCAGTTCTTC. Protein sequence: CASSLAGTSGDNEQFF.

The chain has TRBV5-1 and TRBJ2-3; TRBD2 matches 11 bases. This CDR3 is 15 amino acids long. Trimming took 0 bases from V and 8 from J; bases not matched to a gene: 5. Germline CDR1 and CDR2: SGHRS and YFSETQ. CDR3 sequence reads: CASSLGDSGRATQYF. As DNA, the CDR3 is TGCGCCAGCAGCTTGGGGGATAGCGGGAGGGCTACGCAGTATTTT.

The V gene is TRBV9, the J gene TRBJ1-3, with TRBD1 identical over 7 bases. CDR3 length: 15 residues. V dropped 3 bases and J dropped 0; count of bases not matched to a gene: 3. Germline V gene data show CDR1 as SGDLS and CDR2 as YYNGEE. The CDR3: CASSGRDSSGNTIYF. The CDR3 nucleotides are TGTGCCAGCAGCGGCCGGGACAGCTCTGGAAACACCATATATTTT.

CDR3 protein: CASSSRGYTF. In DNA form, the CDR3 reads TGTGCCAGCAGTTCTAGGGGCTACACCTTC. This sequence joins TRBV28 and TRBJ1-2; D is unresolved. Per the germline V gene, CDR1 is MDHEN and CDR2 is SYDVKM. This CDR3 has 10 amino acids. Trimming pared 4 bases from V and 8 bases from J, leaving 5 bases between.

V usage is TRBV2 and J usage is TRBJ2-5, with D perhaps matching TRBD2 (5 bases). The CDR3 has 12 residues. CDR1 is SNHLY and CDR2 is FYNNEI in the germline V gene. V was shortened by 6 bases and J by 5 bases, with 10 bases between the two germline ends. The CDR3 loop reads CASSRRGETQYF. CDR3 in DNA: TGTGCCAGCAGCCGGCGAGGGGAGACCCAGTACTTC.

This rearrangement joins TRBV18 to TRBJ1-1; D is unclear. The CDR3 has 13 amino acids. Germline CDR1 and CDR2: KGHSH and LQKENI. V was clipped by 2 bases and J by 5 bases, with 9 bases between them. The CDR3 coding sequence is TGTGCCAGCTCACCATCGCTGCGGACTGAAGCTTTCTTT. It translates to CASSPSLRTEAFF.